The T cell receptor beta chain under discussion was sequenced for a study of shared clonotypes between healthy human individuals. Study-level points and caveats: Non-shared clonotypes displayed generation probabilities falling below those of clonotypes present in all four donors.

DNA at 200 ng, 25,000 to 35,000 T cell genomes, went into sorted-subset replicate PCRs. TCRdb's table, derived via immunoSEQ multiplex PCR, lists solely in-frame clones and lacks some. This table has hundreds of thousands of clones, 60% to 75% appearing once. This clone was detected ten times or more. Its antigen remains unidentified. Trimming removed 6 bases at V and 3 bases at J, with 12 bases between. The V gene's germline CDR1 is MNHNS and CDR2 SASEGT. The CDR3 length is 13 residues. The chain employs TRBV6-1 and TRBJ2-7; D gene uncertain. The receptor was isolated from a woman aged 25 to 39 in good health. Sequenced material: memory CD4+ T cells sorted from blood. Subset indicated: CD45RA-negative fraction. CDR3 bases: TGTGCCAGCAGCGGAATGGGCCACTACGAGCAGTACTTC. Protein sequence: CASSGMGHYEQYF.